This T cell receptor beta chain was obtained from a study of control samples from healthy donors and cancer patients. The V gene end was trimmed by 5 bases and the J gene end by 6 bases; junction bases not matched to a gene: 5. This CDR3 is built from 13 residues. Per the germline V gene, CDR1 is SGDLS and CDR2 is YYNGEE. TCRdb keeps only in-frame clones here, not all; method: immunoSEQ multiplex PCR. Among 50,000 to 70,000 clones listed, about 96% were seen once. The clonotype was recovered from a woman aged 18-29 years in good health. The genes are TRBV9 and TRBJ1-2; TRBD1 agrees at 9 bases. Sequences were obtained from blood. CDR3 sequence: CASSHRGQDGYTF. The CDR3 bases are TGTGCCAGCAGTCACAGGGGGCAGGATGGCTACACCTTC. The whole variable domain, filled in from reference TRBV9 and TRBJ1-2, reads DSGVTQTPKHLITATGQRVTLRCSPRSGDLSVYWYQQSLDQGLQFLIQYYNGEERAKGNILERFSAQQFPDLHSELNLSSLELGDSALYFCASSHRGQDGYTFGSGTRLTVV.